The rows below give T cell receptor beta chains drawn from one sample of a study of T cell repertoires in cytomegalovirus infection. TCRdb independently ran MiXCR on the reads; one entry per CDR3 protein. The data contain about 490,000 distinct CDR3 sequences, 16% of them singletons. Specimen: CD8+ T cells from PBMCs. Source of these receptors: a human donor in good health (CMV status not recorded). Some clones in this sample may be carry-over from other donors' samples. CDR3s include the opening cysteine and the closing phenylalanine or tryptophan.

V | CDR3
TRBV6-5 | CASSYMREGDYGYTF
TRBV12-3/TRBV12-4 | CASSLSGRSYSNQPQHF
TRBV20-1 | CSASLPSDFSNQPQHF
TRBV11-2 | CASRKFEGEQFF
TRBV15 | CATSRGTVTDTQYF
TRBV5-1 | CASRTENTEAFF
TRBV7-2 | CASSSGLVPYEQYF
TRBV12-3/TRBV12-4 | CASSTRPGSGANVLTF
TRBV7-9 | CASSSAGTGRTGELFF
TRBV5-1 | CASSPGGGRETQYF
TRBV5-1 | CASSLRLNDEQFF
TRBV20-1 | CSASYRQGSYEQYF
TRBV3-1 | CASSQGRITYNEQFF
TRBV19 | CASSISSGRTGELFF
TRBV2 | CATQGRTEAFF
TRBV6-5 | CASSYFPDPRSYNEQFF
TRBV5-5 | CASSSNRGPPQETQYF
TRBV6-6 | CASTRQEANTEAFF
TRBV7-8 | CASSLAISPEAFF
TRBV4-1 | CASSQDGGNYGYTF
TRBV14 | CASSQDYSYEQYF
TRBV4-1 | CASSQEGGQGYNSPLHF
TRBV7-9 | CASSLGSGGEKLFF
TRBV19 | CASSIDQGGNEQFF
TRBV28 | CASSFQASNQPQHF
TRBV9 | CASSVVAGGPSEEQYF
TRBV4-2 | CASSQDPGPGGPDEQFF
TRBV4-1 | CASSPTSASGHTIYF
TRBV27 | CASSLTRGGDTQYF
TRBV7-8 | CASSKARGRTSTDTQYF
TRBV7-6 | CASSSPGSGPYEQYF
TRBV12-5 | CASGLVPRFPGQGPQDGYTF
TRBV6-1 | CASSAPERGPGEQFF
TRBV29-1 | CSVLTGRLAYEQYF
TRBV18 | CASSPPEYPDRSEKLFF
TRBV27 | CASSRGLLYVDEQFF
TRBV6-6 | CASSSPTVSISGANVLTF
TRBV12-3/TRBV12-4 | CAPKVLGTPWGAYEQYF
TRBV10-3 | CAISEGPGAVGYTF
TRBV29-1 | CSVETLAVRQETQYF
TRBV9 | CASSAGTPNQPQHF
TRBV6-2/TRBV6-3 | CASSHWTSLSYEQYF
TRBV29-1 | CSARQNYNEQFF
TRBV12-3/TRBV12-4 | CASSLSARLDYGYTF
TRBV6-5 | CASSSTTSGYQETQYF
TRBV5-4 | CASSLGDSSNYGYTF
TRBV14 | CASSPRMDFTYEQYF
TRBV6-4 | CASSAIVGGGEHEQFF
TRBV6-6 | CASSYSQVEQFF